Included here is one T cell receptor beta chain sequence, with context. CDR1 MDHEN and CDR2 SYDVKM come from the germline V gene. The CDR3 has 17 amino acids. With 2 bases clipped from V and 4 bases from J, the junction kept 12 bases outside the gene matches. Clones were sequenced by immunoSEQ multiplex PCR, and TCRdb holds only the in-frame ones, with some missing. The table records around 180,000 clones, under 80% of them present only once. This record comes from a study of blood T cell repertoires in COVID-19. Across the study: The cDNA or gDNA used as material had been derived from T cells, B-cell-depleted T cells, or PBMCs.

J is TRBJ1-2 and V is TRBV28; TRBD1 matches at 8 bases. The TCR was taken from a woman of 80 years or more with acute or convalescent COVID-19. Sequencing was done on a sample of peripheral blood. The chain's CDR3 is CASSLRPPRGLPYGYTF. CDR3 DNA sequence: TGTGCCAGCAGTTTAAGGCCCCCCAGGGGGCTCCCCTATGGCTACACCTTC.